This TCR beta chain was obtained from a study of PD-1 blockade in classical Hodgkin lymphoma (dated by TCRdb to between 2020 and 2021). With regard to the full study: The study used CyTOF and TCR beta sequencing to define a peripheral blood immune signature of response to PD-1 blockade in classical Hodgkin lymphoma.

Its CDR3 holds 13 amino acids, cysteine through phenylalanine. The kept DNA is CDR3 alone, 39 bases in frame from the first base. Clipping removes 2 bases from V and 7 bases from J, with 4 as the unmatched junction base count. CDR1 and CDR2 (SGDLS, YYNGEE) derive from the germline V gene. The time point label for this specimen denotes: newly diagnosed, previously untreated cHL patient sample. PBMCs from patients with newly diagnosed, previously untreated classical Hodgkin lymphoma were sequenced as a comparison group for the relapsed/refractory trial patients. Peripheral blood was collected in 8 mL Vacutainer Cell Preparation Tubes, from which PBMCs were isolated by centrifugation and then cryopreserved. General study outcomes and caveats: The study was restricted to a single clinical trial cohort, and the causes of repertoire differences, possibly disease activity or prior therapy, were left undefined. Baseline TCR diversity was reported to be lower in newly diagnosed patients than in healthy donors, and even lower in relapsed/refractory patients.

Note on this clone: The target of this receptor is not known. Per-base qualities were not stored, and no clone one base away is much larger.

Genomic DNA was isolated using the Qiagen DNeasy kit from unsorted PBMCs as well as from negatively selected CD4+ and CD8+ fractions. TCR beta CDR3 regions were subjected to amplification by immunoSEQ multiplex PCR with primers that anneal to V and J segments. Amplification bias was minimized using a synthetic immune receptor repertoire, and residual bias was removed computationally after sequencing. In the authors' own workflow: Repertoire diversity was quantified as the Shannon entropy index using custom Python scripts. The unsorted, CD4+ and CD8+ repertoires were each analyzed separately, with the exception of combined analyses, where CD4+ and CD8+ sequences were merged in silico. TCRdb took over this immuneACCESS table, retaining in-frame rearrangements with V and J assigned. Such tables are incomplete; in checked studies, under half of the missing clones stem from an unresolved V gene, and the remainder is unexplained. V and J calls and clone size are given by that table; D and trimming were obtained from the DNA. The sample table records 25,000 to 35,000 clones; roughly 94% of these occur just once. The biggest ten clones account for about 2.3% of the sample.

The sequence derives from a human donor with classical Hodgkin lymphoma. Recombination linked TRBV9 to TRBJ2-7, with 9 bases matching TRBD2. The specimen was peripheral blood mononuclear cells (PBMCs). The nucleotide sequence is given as TGTGCCAGCAGCGTCGGGACTAGCACTGAGCAGTACTTC. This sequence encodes CASSVGTSTEQYF.